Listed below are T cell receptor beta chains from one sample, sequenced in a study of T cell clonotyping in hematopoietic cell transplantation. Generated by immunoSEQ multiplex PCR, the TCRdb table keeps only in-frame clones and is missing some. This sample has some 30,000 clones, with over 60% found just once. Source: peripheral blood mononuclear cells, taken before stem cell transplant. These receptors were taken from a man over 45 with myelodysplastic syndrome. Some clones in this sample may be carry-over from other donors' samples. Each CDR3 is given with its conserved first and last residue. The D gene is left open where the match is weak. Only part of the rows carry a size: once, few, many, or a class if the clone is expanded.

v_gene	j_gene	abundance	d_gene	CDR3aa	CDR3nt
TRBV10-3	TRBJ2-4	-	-	CAISEGTEGAKNIQYF	TGTGCCATCAGTGAGGGAACAGAAGGAGCCAAAAACATTCAGTACTTC
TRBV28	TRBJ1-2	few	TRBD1	CASTQQGMNYGYTF	TGTGCCAGCACTCAACAGGGGATGAACTATGGCTACACCTTC
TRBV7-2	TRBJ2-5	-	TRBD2	CASSSSPSGGGTQYF	TGTGCCAGCAGCTCCTCCCCTAGCGGGGGAGGGACCCAGTACTTC
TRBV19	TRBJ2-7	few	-	CASSISLSGEQYF	TGTGCCAGTAGTATATCCCTCTCGGGGGAGCAGTACTTC
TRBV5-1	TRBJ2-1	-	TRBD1	CASRDRGDNEQFF	TGCGCCAGCAGAGACAGGGGCGACAATGAGCAGTTCTTC
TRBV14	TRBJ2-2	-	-	CASSQDLPRTGELFF	TGTGCCAGCAGCCAAGATCTTCCCCGAACCGGGGAGCTGTTTTTT
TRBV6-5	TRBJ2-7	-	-	CASSYGVEQYF	TGTGCCAGCAGTTACGGGGTCGAGCAGTACTTC
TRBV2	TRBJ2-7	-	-	CASSDVGVVEQYF	TGTGCCAGCAGTGATGTGGGTGTGGTCGAGCAGTACTTC
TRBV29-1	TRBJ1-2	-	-	CSVEGGIGTLGGYTF	TGCAGCGTTGAAGGGGGGATCGGGACGTTAGGAGGCTACACCTTC
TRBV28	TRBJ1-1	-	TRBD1	CASSLHAAGRQGIYTEAFF	TGTGCCAGCAGTTTACATGCCGCCGGAAGACAGGGTATCTACACTGAAGCTTTCTTT
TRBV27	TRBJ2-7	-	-	CASSSSIGTGYEQYF	TGTGCCAGCAGTTCCTCAATCGGCACGGGGTACGAGCAGTACTTC
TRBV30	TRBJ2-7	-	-	CAWGGRRDEQYF	TGTGCCTGGGGGGGGCGGAGAGACGAGCAGTACTTC
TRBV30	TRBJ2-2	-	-	CAWDGRSNTGELFF	TGTGCCTGGGACGGGAGATCCAACACCGGGGAGCTGTTTTTT
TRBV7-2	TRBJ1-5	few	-	CASSLRSSGFGQPQHF	TGTGCCAGCAGCTTACGTTCGTCAGGTTTCGGGCAGCCCCAGCATTTT
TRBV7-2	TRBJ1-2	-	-	CASTNGGKNYGYTF	TGTGCCAGCACTAATGGTGGCAAAAACTATGGCTACACCTTC
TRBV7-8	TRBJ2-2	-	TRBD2	CASSQGLAGVLGELFF	TGTGCCAGCAGCCAGGGACTAGCGGGAGTATTGGGGGAGCTGTTTTTT
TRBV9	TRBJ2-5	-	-	CASSLGDGRQETQYF	TGTGCCAGCAGCCTCGGGGACGGAAGACAAGAGACCCAGTACTTC